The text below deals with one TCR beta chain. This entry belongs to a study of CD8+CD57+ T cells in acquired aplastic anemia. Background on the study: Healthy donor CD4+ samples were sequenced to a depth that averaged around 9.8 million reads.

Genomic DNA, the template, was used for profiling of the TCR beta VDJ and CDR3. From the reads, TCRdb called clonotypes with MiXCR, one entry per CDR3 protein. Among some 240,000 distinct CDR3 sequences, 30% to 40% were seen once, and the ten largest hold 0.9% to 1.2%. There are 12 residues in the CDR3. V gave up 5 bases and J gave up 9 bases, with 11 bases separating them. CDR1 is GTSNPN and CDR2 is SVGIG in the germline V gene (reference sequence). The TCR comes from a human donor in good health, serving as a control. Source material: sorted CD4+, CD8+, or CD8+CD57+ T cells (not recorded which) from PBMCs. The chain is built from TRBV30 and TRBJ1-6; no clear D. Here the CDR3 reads CAWAENSSPLHF. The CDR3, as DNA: TGTGCCTGGGCAGAAAATAGTTCACCCCTCCACTTT.